What follows are 2 T cell receptor beta chains derived from one specimen sequenced in a study of cytomegalovirus exposure and HLA in healthy donors. Primers included in the PCR were 60 Vbeta and 13 Jbeta primers. This table comes from immunoSEQ multiplex PCR, and its TCRdb copy is limited to in-frame clones, with some not included. This table has roughly 190,000 clones, about 59% appearing once. The specimen was PBMCs. The receptors were sampled from a man aged 40-50 years in good health and CMV-seronegative.

The genes are TRBV19 and TRBJ2-3; 10 positions agree with TRBD2. Germline loops: CDR1 LNHDA, CDR2 SQIVND (reference sequence). The V and J ends lost 2 bases and 7 bases, in that order; junction bases with no gene match: 12. The length of the CDR3 is 17 residues. The CDR3 sequence: CASSIPSWIAGGNTQYF. CDR3 DNA sequence: TGTGCCAGTAGTATACCCTCCTGGATAGCGGGAGGAAATACGCAGTATTTT.

The V call is TRBV5-1, the J call TRBJ1-5, with D perhaps matching TRBD1 (5 bases). The CDR3 sequence is 14 residues long. V was pared by 4 bases and J by 2 bases, with 10 bases between. Per the germline V gene, CDR1 is SGHRS and CDR2 is YFSETQ. DNA of the CDR3: TGCGCCAGCAGCGAGGGGACTGGCAATCAGCCCCAGCATTTT. Translated, it gives CASSEGTGNQPQHF.